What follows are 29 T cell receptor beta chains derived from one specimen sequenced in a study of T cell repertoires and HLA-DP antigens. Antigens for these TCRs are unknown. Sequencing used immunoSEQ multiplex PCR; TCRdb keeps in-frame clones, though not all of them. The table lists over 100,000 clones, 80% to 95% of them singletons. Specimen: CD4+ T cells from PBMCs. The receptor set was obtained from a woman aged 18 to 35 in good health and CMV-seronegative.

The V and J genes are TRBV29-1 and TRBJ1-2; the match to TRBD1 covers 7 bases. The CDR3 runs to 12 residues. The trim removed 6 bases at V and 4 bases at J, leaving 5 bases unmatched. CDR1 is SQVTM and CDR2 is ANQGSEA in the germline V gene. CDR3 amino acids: CSVGAGGYGYTF. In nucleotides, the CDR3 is TGCAGCGTCGGAGCAGGGGGCTATGGCTACACCTTC.

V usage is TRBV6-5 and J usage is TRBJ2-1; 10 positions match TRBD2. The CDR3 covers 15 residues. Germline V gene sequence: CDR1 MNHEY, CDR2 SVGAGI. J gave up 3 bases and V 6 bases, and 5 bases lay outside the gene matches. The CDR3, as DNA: TGTGCCAGCAGCTATAGCGGGAGGAACTACAATGAGCAGTTCTTC. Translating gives CASSYSGRNYNEQFF.

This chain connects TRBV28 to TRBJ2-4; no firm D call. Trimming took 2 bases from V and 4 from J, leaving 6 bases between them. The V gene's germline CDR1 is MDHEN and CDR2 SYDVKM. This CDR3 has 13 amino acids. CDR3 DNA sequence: TGTGCCAGCAGTTTACAGCCAAAAAACATTCAGTACTTC. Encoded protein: CASSLQPKNIQYF.

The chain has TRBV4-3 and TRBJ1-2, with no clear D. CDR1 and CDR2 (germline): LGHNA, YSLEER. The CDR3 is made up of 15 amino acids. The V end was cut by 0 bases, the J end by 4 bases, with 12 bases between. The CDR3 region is CASSQDLYPSYGYTF. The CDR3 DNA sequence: TGCGCCAGCAGCCAAGATTTGTATCCTTCCTATGGCTACACCTTC.

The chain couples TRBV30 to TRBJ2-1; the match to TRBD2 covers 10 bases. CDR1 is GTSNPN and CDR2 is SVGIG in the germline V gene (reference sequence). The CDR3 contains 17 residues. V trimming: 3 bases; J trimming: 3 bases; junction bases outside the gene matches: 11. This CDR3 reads CAWRMRSGRADYNEQFF. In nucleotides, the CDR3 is TGTGCCTGGAGAATGAGGAGCGGGAGGGCTGACTACAATGAGCAGTTCTTC.

CDR3 nucleotides: TGTGCCAGCAGTTTAGGGCAGACCCCCTATAGCAATCAGCCCCAGCATTTT. It encodes CASSLGQTPYSNQPQHF. J is TRBJ1-5 and V is TRBV28; D gene ambiguous. V lost 2 bases, J lost 0 bases, and 14 bases lay in between. The CDR3 spans 17 residues. The germline V gene encodes CDR1 MDHEN and CDR2 SYDVKM.

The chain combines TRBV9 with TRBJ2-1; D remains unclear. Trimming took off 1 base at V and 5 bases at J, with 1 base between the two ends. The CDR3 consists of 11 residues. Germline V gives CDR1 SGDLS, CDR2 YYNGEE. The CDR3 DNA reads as TGTGCCAGCAGCGTACACAATGAGCAGTTCTTC. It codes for CASSVHNEQFF.

The CDR3 here is CASSPLLAGVPGELFF. For the CDR3, the DNA is TGTGCCAGCTCACCACTCCTAGCGGGAGTTCCCGGGGAGCTGTTTTTT. This sequence joins TRBV18 and TRBJ2-2, with TRBD2 matching over 10 bases. V gave up 1 base and J gave up 6 bases; unmatched junction bases: 5. In germline, CDR1 is KGHSH, CDR2 LQKENI. This CDR3 contains 16 residues.

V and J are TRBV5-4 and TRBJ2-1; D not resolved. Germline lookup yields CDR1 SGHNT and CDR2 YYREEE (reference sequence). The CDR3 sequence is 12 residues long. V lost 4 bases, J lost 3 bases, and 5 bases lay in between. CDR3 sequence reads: CASSPSYNEQFF. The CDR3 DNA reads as TGTGCCAGCAGCCCAAGCTACAATGAGCAGTTCTTC. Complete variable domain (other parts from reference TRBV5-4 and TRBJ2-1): ETGVTQSPTHLIKTRGQQVTLRCSSQSGHNTVSWYQQALGQGPQFIFQYYREEENGRGNFPPRFSGLQFPNYSSELNVNALELDDSALYLCASSPSYNEQFFGPGTRLTVL.

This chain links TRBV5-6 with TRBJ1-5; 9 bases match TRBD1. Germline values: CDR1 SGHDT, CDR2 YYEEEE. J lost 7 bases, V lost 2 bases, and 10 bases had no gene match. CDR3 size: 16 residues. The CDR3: CASSFTGGGSFQPQHF. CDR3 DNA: TGTGCCAGCAGCTTTACAGGGGGCGGTTCGTTCCAGCCCCAGCATTTT.

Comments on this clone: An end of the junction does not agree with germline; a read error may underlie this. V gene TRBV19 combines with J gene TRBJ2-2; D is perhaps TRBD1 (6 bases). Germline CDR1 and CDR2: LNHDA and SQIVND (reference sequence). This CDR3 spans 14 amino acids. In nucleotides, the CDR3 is TGTGCCAGTAGCCATACAGGGAACAGCGGGGAGCTGTTTTTT. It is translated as CASSHTGNSGELFF.

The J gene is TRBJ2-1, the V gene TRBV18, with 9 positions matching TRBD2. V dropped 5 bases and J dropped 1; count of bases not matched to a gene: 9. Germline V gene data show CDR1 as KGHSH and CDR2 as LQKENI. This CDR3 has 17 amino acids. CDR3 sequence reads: CASSLSGGPSSYNEQFF. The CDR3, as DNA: TGTGCCAGCTCATTAAGCGGGGGGCCCTCATCCTACAATGAGCAGTTCTTC.

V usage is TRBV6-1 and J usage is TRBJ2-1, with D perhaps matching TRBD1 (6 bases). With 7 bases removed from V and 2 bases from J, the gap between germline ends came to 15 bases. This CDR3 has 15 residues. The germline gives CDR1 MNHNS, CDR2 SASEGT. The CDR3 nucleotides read TGTGCCAGCACCCTTTACAGGGTCCCCTACAATGAGCAGTTCTTC. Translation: CASTLYRVPYNEQFF.

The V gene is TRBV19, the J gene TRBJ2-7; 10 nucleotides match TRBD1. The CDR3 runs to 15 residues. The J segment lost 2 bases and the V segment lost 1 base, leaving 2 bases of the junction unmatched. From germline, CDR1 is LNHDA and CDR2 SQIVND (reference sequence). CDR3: CASSIGGQGAYEQYF. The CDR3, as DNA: TGTGCCAGTAGTATAGGAGGACAGGGGGCCTACGAGCAGTACTTC.

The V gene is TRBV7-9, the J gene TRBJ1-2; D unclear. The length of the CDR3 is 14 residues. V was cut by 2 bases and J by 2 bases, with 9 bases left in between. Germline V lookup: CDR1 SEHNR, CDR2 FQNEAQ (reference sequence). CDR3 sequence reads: CASSLYPDNYGYTF. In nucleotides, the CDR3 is TGTGCCAGCAGCTTATATCCCGACAACTATGGCTACACCTTC.

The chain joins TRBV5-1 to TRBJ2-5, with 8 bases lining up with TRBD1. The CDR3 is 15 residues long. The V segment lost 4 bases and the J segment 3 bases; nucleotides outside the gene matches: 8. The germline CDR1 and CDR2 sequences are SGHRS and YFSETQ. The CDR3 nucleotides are TGCGCCAGCAGCCCCCTTCCGGGACAGGAAGAGACCCAGTACTTC. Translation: CASSPLPGQEETQYF.

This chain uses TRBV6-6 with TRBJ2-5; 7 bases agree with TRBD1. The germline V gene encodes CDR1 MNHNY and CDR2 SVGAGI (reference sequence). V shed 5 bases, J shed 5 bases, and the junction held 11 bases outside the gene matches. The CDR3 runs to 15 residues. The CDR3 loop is CASSARAPTGETQYF. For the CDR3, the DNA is TGTGCCAGCAGTGCGCGGGCCCCGACAGGGGAGACCCAGTACTTC.

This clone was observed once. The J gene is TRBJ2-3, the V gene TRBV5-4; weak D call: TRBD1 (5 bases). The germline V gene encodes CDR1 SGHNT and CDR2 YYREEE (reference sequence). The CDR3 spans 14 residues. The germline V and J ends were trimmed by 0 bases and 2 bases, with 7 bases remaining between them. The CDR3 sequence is CASSLGQLTDTQYF. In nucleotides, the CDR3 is TGTGCCAGCAGCTTGGGACAGCTCACAGATACGCAGTATTTT.

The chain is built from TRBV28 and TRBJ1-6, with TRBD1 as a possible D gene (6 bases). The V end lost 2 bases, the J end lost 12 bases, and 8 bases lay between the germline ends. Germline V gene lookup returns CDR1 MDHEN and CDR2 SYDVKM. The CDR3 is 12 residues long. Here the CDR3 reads CASSLAGQPLHF. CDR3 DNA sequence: TGTGCCAGCAGTTTAGCGGGACAACCCCTCCACTTT.

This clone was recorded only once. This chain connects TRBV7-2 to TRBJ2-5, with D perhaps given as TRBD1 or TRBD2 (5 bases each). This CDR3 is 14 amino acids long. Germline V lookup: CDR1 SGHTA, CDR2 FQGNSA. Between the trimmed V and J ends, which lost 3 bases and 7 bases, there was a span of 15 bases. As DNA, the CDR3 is TGTGCCAGCAGCTTGGGGCCCGTCGAGGGGACCCAGTACTTC. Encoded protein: CASSLGPVEGTQYF.

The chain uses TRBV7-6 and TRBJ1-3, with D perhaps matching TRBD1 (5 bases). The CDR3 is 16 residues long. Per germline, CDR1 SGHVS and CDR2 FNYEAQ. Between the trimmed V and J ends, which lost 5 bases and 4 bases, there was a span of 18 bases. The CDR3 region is CASSPTGAGGGNTIYF. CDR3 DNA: TGTGCCAGCAGCCCAACCGGGGCGGGCGGAGGAAACACCATATATTTT. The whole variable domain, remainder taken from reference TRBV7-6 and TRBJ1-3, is GAGVSQSPRYKVTKRGQDVALRCDPISGHVSLYWYRQALGQGPEFLTYFNYEAQQDKSGLPNDRFSAERPEGSISTLTIQRTEQRDSAMYRCASSPTGAGGGNTIYFGEGSWLTVV.

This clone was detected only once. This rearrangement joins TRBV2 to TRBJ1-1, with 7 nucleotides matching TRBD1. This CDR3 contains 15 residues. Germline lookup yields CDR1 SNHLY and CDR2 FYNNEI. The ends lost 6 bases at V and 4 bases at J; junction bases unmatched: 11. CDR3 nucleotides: TGTGCCAGCAGACGAGACAGGGTGGGGGGCACTGAAGCTTTCTTT. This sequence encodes CASRRDRVGGTEAFF.

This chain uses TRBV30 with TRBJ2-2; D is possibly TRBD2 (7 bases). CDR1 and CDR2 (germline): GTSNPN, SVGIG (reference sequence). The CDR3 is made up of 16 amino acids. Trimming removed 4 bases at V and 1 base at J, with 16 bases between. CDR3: CAWKGRGAVNTGELFF. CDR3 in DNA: TGTGCCTGGAAGGGGAGGGGGGCGGTGAACACCGGGGAGCTGTTTTTT.

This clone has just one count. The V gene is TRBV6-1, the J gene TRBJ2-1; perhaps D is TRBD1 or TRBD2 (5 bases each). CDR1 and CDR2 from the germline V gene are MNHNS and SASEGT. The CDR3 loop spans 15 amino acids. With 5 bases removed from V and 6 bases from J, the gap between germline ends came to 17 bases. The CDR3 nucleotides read TGTGCCAGCAGTCCCCTGGGGCGGGTCCGCAATGAGCAGTTCTTC. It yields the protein CASSPLGRVRNEQFF.

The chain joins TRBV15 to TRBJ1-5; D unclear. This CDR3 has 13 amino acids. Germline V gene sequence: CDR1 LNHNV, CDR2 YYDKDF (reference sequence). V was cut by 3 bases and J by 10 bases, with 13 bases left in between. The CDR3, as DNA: TGTGCCACCAGCAGCAGACAAACTGGCCCCCAGCATTTT. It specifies CATSSRQTGPQHF.

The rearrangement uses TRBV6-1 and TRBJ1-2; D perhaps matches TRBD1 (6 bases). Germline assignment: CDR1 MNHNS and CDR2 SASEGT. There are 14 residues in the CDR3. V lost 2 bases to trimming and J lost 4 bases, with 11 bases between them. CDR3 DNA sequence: TGTGCCAGCAGTGAAAGGGGGGGGACCTATGGCTACACCTTC. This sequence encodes CASSERGGTYGYTF.

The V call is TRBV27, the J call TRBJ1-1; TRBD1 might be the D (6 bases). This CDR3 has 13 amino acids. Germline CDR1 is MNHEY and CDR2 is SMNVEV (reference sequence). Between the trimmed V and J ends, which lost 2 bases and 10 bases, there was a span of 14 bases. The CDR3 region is CASSLRGGVGAFF. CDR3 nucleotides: TGTGCCAGCAGTTTAAGAGGGGGGGTGGGAGCTTTCTTT.

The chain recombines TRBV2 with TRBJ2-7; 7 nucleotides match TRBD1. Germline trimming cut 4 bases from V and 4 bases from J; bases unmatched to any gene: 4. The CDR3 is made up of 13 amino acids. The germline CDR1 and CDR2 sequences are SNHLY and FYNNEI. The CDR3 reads CASSGEQGYEQYF. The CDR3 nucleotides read TGTGCCAGCAGTGGAGAACAGGGGTACGAGCAGTACTTC.

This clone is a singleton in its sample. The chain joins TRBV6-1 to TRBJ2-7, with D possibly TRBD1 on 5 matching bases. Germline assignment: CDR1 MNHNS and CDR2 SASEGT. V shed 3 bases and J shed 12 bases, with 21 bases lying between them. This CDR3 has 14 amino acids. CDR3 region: CASSDRRRGPAWYV. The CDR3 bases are TGTGCCAGCAGTGATCGGAGAAGGGGTCCTGCCTGGTACGTC.